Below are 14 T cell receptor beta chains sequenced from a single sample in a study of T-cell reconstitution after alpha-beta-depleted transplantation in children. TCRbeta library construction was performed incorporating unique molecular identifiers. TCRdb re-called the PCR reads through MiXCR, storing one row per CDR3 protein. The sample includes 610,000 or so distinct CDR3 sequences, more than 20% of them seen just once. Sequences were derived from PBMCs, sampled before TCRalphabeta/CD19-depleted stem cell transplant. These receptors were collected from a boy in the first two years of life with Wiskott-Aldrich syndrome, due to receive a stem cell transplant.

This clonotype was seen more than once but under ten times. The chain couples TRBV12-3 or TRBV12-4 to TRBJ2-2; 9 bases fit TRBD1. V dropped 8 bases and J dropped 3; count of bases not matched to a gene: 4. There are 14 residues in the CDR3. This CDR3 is CASGRQGDTGELFF. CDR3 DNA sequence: TGTGCCAGCGGCCGACAGGGGGACACCGGGGAGCTGTTTTTT.

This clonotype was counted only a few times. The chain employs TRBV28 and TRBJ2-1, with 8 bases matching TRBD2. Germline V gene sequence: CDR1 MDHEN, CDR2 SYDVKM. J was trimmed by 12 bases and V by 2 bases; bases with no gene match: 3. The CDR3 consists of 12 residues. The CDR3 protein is CASSLRREVQFF. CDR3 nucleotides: TGTGCCAGCAGTTTAAGGCGGGAGGTGCAGTTCTTC.

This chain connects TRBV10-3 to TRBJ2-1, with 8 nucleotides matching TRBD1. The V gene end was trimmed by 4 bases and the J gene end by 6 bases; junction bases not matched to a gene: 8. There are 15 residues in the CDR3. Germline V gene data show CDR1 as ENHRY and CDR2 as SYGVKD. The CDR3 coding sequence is TGTGCCATCAGTGTATCCGGGACAGGCATCAATGAGCAGTTCTTC. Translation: CAISVSGTGINEQFF.

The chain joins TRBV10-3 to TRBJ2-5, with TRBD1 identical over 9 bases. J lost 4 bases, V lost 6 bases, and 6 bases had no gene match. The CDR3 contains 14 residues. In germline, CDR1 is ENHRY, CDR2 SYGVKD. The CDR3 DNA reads TGTGCCATCAGCCCGGGACAGGGTAGAGAGACCCAGTACTTC. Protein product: CAISPGQGRETQYF.

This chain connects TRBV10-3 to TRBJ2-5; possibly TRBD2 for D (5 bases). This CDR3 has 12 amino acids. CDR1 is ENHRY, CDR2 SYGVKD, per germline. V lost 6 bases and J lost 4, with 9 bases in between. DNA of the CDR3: TGTGCCATCAGCGTAGCGAGAGAGACCCAGTACTTC. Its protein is CAISVARETQYF.

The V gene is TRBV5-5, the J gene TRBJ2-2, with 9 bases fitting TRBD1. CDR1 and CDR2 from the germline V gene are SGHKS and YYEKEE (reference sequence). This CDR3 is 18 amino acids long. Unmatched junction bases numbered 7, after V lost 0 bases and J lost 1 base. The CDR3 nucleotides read TGTGCCAGCAGCTTGGGGTTGGACAGGGGCTTGAACACCGGGGAGCTGTTTTTT. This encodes CASSLGLDRGLNTGELFF.

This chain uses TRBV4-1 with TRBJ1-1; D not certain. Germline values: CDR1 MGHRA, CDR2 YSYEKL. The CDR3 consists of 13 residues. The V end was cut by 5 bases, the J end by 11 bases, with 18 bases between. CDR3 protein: CASSNLAAGEAFF. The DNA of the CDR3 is TGCGCCAGCAGCAACTTAGCGGCGGGCGAGGCTTTCTTT.

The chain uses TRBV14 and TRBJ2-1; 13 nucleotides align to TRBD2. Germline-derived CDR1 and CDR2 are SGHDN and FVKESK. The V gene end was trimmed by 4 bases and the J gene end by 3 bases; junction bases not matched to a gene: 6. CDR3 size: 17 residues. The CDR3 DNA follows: TGTGCCAGCAGCCGACGGACTAGCGGGAGTCTCTACAATGAGCAGTTCTTC. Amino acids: CASSRRTSGSLYNEQFF.

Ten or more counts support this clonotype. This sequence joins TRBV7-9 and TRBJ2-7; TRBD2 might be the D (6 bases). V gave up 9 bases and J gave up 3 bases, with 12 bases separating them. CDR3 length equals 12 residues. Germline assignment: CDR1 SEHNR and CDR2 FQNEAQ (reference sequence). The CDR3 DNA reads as TGTGCCAGTGGCGACGGGGGCTACGAGCAGTACTTC. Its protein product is CASGDGGYEQYF.

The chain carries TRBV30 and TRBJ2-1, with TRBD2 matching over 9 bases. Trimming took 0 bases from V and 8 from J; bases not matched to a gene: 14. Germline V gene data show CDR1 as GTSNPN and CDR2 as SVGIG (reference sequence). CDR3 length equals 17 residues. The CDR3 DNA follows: TGTGCCTGGAGTGTAGTTGTAGCGGGAGTCACTAGCCATGAGCAGTTCTTC. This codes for CAWSVVVAGVTSHEQFF.

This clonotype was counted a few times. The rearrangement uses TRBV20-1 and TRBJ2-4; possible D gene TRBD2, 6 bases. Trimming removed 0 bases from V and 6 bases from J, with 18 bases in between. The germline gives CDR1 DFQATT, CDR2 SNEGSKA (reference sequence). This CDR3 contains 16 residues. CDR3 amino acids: CSARDTTGTPINIQYF. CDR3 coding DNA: TGCAGTGCTAGAGATACGACCGGGACTCCGATAAACATTCAGTACTTC.

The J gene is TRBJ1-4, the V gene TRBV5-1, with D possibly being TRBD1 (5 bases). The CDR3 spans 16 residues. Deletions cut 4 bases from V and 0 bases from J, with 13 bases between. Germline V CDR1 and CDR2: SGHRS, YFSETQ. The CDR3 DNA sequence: TGCGCCAGCAGCCTTGGGACTTCGACAACTAATGAAAAACTGTTTTTT. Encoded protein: CASSLGTSTTNEKLFF.

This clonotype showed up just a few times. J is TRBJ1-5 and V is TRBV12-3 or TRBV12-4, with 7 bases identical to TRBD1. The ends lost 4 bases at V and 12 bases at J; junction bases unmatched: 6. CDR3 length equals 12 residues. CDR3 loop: CASSSRQGLQHF. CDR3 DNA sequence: TGTGCCAGCAGTTCTAGACAGGGCCTCCAGCATTTT.

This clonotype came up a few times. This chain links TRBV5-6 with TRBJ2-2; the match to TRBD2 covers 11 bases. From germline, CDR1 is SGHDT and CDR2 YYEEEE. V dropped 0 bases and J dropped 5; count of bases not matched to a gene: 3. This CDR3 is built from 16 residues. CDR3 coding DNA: TGTGCCAGCAGCTTGGGACTAGCGGGACAAACCGGGGAGCTGTTTTTT. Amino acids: CASSLGLAGQTGELFF. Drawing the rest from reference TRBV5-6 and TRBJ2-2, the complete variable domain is DAGVTQSPTHLIKTRGQQVTLRCSPKSGHDTVSWYQQALGQGPQFIFQYYEEEERQRGNFPDRFSGHQFPNYSSELNVNALLLGDSALYLCASSLGLAGQTGELFFGEGSRLTVL.